This TCR beta chain was captured in a study of cytomegalovirus exposure and HLA in healthy donors. Findings of the study overall: In a later analysis, an Asian-associated ancestry cluster reportedly showed fewer N-insertions than the roughly 700-donor mean.

These donors, healthy bone marrow donors, were studied. V shed 1 base and J shed 5 bases, with 9 bases lying between them. Germline V gene lookup returns CDR1 SGHRS and CDR2 YFSETQ. The CDR3 has 13 residues. Note on this clone: What it recognizes is unknown.

The PCR ran on 60 Vbeta and 13 Jbeta primers. Generated by immunoSEQ multiplex PCR, the TCRdb table keeps only in-frame clones and is missing some. This sample has about 270,000 clones; around 65% occur once, and the top ten carry 2% to 2.5%. The sequenced sample was PBMCs. V and J are TRBV5-1 and TRBJ1-1, with D possibly matching TRBD1 (5 bases). This sequence originates from a female donor in good health and CMV-seronegative. CDR3 DNA sequence: TGCGCCAGCAGCTTGACGCAGGGAACTGAAGCTTTCTTT. Protein: CASSLTQGTEAFF.